This entry describes one TCR beta chain. Its antigen is currently unknown. Its ends do not fully match the called genes, so a read error is possible. Each sample contributed 85,000 to 100,000 TCR templates to the assay. Some clones are missing from TCRdb's copy, which holds only in-frame ones; the method was immunoSEQ multiplex PCR. Of tens of thousands of clones in the sample, roughly 90% were seen once. The sample belongs to a study of siplizumab effects on memory and regulatory T cells. Study-wide points: No assignable naive or memory phenotype existed for roughly 80-96% of proliferating CD4+ or CD8+ clones.

The CDR3 totals 16 residues. The germline V gene encodes CDR1 SSHAT and CDR2 FNYEAQ (reference sequence). The sample comprised naive CD4+ T cells sorted from blood. This clonotype was sampled from a human donor in good health. This chain joins TRBV7-7 and TRBJ2-5; a weak D match, TRBD1 (6 bases). CDR3 residues: CASSPGHLLYQETQYF. As DNA, the CDR3 is TGTGCTAGCAGCCCGGGACATCTCCTATACCAAGAGACCCAGTACTTC.